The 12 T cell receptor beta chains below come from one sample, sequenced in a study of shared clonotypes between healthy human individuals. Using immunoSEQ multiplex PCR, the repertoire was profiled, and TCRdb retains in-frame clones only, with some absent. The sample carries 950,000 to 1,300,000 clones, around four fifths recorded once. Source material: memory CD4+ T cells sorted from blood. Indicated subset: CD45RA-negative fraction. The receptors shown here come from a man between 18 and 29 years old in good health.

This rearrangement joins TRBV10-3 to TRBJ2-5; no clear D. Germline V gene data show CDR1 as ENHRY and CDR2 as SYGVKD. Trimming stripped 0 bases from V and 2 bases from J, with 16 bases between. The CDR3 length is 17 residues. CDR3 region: CAISESGGLGRQETQYF. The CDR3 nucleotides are TGTGCCATCAGTGAGTCAGGCGGCCTTGGCCGGCAAGAGACCCAGTACTTC.

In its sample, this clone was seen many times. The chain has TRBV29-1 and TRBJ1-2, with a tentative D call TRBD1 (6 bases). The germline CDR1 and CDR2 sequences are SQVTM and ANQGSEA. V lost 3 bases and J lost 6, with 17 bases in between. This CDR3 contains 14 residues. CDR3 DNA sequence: TGCAGCGTTGATCGGCGTCAGGGGATGGATGGCTACACCTTC. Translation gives CSVDRRQGMDGYTF.

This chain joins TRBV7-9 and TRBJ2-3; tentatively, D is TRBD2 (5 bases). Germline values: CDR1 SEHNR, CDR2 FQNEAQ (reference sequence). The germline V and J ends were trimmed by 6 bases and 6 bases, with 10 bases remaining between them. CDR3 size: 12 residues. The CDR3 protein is CASSVKRDTQYF. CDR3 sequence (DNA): TGTGCCAGCAGTGTAAAGCGGGATACGCAGTATTTT. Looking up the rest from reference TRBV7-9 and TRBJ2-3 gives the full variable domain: DTGVSQNPRHKITKRGQNVTFRCDPISEHNRLYWYRQTLGQGPEFLTYFQNEAQLEKSRLLSDRFSAERPKGSFSTLEIQRTEQGDSAMYLCASSVKRDTQYFGPGTRLTVL.

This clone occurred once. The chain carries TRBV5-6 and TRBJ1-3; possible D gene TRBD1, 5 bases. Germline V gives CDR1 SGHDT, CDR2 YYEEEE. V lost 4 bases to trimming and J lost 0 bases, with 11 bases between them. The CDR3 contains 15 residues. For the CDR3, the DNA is TGTGCCAGCAGCCGCCGCGGGGGCTCTGGAAACACCATATATTTT. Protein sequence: CASSRRGGSGNTIYF. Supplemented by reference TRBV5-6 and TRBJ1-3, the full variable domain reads DAGVTQSPTHLIKTRGQQVTLRCSPKSGHDTVSWYQQALGQGPQFIFQYYEEEERQRGNFPDRFSGHQFPNYSSELNVNALLLGDSALYLCASSRRGGSGNTIYFGEGSWLTVV.

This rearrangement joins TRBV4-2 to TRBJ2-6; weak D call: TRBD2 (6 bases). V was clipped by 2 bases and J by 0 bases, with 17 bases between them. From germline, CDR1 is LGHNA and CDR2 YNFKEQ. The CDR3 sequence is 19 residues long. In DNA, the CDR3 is TGTGCCAGCAGCCAAACCCGGGGGAATTCCCCCTCTGGGGCCAACGTCCTGACTTTC. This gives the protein CASSQTRGNSPSGANVLTF.

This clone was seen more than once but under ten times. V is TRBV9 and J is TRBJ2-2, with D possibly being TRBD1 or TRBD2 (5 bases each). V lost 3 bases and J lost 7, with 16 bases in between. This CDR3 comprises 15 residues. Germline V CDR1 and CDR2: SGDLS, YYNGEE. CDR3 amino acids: CASSATGTAGGELFF. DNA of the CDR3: TGTGCCAGCAGCGCCACCGGGACCGCCGGCGGGGAGCTGTTTTTT.

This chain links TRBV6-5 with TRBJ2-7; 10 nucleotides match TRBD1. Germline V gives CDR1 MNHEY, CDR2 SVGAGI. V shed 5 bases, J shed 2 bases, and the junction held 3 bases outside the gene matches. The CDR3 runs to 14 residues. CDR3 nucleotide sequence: TGTGCCAGCAGTAGGACAGGGGGGACCTACGAGCAGTACTTC. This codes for CASSRTGGTYEQYF.

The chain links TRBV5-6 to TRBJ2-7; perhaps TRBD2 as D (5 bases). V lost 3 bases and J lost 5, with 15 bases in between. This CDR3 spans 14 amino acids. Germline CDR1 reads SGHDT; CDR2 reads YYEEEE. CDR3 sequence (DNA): TGTGCCAGCAGCTCGGAAGGGAGACGGCACGAGCAGTACTTC. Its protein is CASSSEGRRHEQYF.

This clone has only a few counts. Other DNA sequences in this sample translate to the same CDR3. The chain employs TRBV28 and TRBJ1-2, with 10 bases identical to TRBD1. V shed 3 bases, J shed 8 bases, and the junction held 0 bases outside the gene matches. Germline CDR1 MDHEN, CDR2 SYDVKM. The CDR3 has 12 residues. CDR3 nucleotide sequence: TGTGCCAGCAGTTTGACAGGGGGCGGCTACACCTTC. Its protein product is CASSLTGGGYTF.

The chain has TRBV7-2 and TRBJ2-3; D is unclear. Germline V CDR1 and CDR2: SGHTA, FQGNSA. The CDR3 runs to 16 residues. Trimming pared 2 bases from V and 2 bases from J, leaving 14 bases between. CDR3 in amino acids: CASSLSSGATTDTQYF. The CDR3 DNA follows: TGTGCCAGCAGCTTATCGTCGGGCGCGACCACAGATACGCAGTATTTT.

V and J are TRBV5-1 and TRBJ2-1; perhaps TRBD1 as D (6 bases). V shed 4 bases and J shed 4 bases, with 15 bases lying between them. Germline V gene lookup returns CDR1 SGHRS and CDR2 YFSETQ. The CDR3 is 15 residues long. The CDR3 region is CASSPNSGVYNEQFF. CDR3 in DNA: TGCGCCAGCAGCCCGAATTCAGGGGTATACAATGAGCAGTTCTTC.

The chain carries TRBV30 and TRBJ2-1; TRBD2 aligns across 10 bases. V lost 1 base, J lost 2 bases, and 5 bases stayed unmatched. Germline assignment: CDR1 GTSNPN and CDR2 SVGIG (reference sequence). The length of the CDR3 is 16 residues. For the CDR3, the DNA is TGTGCCTGGAGTGACGGACTAGCGGCCCCCTACAATGAGCAGTTCTTC. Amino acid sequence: CAWSDGLAAPYNEQFF.